The rows below give T cell receptor beta chains drawn from one sample of a study of blood T cell repertoires in COVID-19. Sequenced by immunoSEQ multiplex PCR; TCRdb stores in-frame clones only, minus some. The sample lists around 140,000 clones; approximately 88% were seen once. The sequencing sample was made of peripheral blood. These TCRs come from a woman in her forties or fifties with acute or convalescent COVID-19. Each CDR3 is given with its conserved first and last residue. A D gene is named only where the DNA matches it firmly. Expanded clones get a size class; other rows say once, few or many, or leave the size out.

clone_size: -
v_call: TRBV2
d_call: TRBD2
cdr3_length: 14
j_call: TRBJ2-3
cdr3_nt: TGTGCCACCCTCAGCGGGAGTAACACAGATACGCAGTATTTT
cdr3_aa: CATLSGSNTDTQYF

clone_size: -
v_call: TRBV2
d_call: -
cdr3_length: 15
j_call: TRBJ2-1
cdr3_nt: TGTGCCAGCAGTGTAAGGGGCCAGGCCTTGGGCGAGCAGTTCTTC
cdr3_aa: CASSVRGQALGEQFF

clone_size: -
v_call: TRBV7-2
d_call: -
cdr3_length: 18
j_call: TRBJ2-1
cdr3_nt: TGTGCCAGCAGCGGAAACAGGGCAATTCACAGCTCCTACAATGAGCAGTTCTTC
cdr3_aa: CASSGNRAIHSSYNEQFF

clone_size: -
v_call: TRBV19
d_call: -
cdr3_length: 13
j_call: TRBJ1-1
cdr3_nt: TGTGCCAGTAGTATCGTGGAGGGAAGTTCGGCTTTCTTT
cdr3_aa: CASSIVEGSSAFF

clone_size: -
v_call: TRBV11-2
d_call: -
cdr3_length: 11
j_call: TRBJ1-2
cdr3_nt: TGTGCCAGCAGCCCGGACTATGGCTACACCTTC
cdr3_aa: CASSPDYGYTF

clone_size: -
v_call: TRBV3-1/TRBV3-2
d_call: -
cdr3_length: 15
j_call: TRBJ2-5
cdr3_nt: TGTGCCAGCAGCCAAGGGGGCTACCTCCAAGAGACCCAGTACTTC
cdr3_aa: CASSQGGYLQETQYF

clone_size: -
v_call: TRBV28
d_call: -
cdr3_length: 13
j_call: TRBJ1-5
cdr3_nt: TGTGCCAGCAGTTTTGGGGCAGGGCAGCCCCAGCATTTT
cdr3_aa: CASSFGAGQPQHF

clone_size: -
v_call: TRBV6-5
d_call: -
cdr3_length: 13
j_call: TRBJ1-5
cdr3_nt: TGTGCCAGCAGTTTTACTTGGGCACAGCCCCAGCATTTT
cdr3_aa: CASSFTWAQPQHF

clone_size: once
v_call: TRBV28
d_call: TRBD1
cdr3_length: 14
j_call: TRBJ1-1
cdr3_nt: TGTGCCAGCAGTTTGCAGGGGGCGAACACTGAAGCTTTCTTT
cdr3_aa: CASSLQGANTEAFF

clone_size: -
v_call: TRBV30
d_call: -
cdr3_length: 14
j_call: TRBJ1-2
cdr3_nt: TGTGCCTGGAGTGTACTTGCGGGGCTGGATGGCTACACCTTC
cdr3_aa: CAWSVLAGLDGYTF

clone_size: -
v_call: TRBV3-1/TRBV3-2
d_call: -
cdr3_length: 13
j_call: TRBJ1-1
cdr3_nt: TGTGCCAGCAGCCAAGGCGGGTACGGTGAAGCTTTCTTT
cdr3_aa: CASSQGGYGEAFF